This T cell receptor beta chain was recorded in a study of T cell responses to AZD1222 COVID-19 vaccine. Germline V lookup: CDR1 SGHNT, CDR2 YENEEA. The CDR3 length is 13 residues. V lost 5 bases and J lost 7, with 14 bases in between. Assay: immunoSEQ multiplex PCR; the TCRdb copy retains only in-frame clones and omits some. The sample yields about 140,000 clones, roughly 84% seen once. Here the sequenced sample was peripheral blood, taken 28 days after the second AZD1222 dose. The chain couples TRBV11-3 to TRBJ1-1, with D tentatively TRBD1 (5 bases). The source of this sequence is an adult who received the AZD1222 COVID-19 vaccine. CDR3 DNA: TGTGCCAGCAGCCGCCGGACATCACATGAAGCTTTCTTT. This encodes CASSRRTSHEAFF.